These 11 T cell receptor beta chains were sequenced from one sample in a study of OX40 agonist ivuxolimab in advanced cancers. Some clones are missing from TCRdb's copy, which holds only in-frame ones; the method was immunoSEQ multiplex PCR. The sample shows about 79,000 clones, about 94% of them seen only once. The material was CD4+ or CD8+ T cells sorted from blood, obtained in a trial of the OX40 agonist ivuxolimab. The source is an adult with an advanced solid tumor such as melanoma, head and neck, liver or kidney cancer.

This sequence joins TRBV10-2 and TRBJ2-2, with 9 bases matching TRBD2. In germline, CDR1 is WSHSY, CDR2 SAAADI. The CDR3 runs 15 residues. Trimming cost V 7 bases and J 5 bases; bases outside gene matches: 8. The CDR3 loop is CASKSAGGGTGELFF. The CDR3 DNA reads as TGCGCCAGCAAATCAGCGGGAGGTGGGACCGGGGAGCTGTTTTTT.

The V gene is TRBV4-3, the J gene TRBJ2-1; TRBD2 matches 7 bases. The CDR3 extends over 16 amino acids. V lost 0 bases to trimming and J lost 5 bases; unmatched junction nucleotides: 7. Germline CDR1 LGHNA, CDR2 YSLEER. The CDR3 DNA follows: TGCGCCAGCAGCCAAGATGGTCTAGCGGATCACAATGAGCAGTTCTTC. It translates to CASSQDGLADHNEQFF.

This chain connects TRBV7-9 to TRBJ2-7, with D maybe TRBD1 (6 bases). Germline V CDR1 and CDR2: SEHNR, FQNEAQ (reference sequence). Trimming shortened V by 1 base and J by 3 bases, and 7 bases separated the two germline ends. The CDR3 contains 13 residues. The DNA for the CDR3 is TGTGCCAGCAGCTTAGAGGACAGCTACGAGCAGTACTTC. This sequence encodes CASSLEDSYEQYF.

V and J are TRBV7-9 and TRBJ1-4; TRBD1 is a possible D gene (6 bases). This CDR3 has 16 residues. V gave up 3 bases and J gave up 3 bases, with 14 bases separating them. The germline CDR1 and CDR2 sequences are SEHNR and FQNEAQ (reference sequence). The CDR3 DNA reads TGTGCCAGCAGCTTGGGGGCGGAGGCAGCTAATGAAAAACTGTTTTTT. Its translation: CASSLGAEAANEKLFF.

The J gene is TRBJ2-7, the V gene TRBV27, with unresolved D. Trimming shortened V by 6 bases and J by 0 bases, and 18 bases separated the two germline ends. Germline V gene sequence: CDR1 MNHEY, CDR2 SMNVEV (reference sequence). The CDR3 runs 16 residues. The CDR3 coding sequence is TGTGCCAGCAGCTCGAGATCAGAACCCAGCTCCTACGAGCAGTACTTC. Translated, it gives CASSSRSEPSSYEQYF.

CDR3 bases: TGTGCCAGCAGCCAAGACAGGGGACGGGAAAAACTGTTTTTT. Translated, it gives CASSQDRGREKLFF. The rearrangement links TRBV7-9 to TRBJ1-4, with 8 bases aligning to TRBD1. The CDR3 has 14 amino acids. Germline CDR1 is SEHNR and CDR2 is FQNEAQ (reference sequence). The V and J ends lost 5 bases and 8 bases, in that order; junction bases with no gene match: 7.

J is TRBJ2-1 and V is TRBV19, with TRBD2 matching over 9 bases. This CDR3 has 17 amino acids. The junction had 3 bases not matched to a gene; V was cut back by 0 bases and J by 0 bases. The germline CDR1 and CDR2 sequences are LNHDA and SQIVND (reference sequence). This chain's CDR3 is CASSIDAGGASYNEQFF. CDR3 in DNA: TGTGCCAGTAGTATAGATGCGGGAGGGGCCTCCTACAATGAGCAGTTCTTC.

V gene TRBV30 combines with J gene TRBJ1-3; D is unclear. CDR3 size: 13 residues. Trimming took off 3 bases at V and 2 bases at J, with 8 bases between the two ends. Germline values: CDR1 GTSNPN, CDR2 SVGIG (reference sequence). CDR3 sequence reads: CAWRDDPGNTIYF. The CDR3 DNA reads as TGTGCCTGGAGGGACGACCCTGGAAACACCATATATTTT.

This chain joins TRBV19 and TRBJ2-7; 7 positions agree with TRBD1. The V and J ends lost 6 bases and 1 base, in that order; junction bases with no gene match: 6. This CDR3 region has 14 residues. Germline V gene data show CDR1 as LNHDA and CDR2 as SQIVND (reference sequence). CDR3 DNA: TGTGCCAGTAGCCCCGGGACAGCTTCCTACGAGCAGTACTTC. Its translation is CASSPGTASYEQYF.

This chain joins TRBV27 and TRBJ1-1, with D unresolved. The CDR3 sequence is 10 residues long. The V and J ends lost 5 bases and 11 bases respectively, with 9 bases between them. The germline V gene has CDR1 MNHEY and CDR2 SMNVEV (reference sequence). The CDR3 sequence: CASSGSRAFF. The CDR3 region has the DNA TGTGCCAGCAGTGGCAGCAGGGCTTTCTTT.

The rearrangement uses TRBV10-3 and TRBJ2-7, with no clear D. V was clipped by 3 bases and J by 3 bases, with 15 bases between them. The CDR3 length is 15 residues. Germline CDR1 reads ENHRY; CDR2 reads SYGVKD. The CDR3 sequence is CAISESWGSSYEQYF. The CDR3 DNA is TGTGCCATCAGTGAATCGTGGGGTTCAAGCTACGAGCAGTACTTC.